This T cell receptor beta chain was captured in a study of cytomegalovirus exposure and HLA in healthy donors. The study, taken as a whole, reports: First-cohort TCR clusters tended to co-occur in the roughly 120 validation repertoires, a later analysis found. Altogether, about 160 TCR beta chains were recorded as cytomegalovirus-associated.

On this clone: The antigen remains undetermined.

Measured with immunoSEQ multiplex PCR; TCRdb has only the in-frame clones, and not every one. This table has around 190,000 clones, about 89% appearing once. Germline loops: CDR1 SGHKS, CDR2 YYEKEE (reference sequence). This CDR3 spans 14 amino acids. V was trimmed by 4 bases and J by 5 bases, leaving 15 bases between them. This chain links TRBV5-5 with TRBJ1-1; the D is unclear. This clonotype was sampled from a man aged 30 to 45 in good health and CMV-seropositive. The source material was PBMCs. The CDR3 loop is CASSPWEASTEAFF. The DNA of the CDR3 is TGTGCCAGCAGCCCCTGGGAAGCCTCTACTGAAGCTTTCTTT.